Listed here are 7 T cell receptor beta chains from one sample, sequenced in a study of OX40 agonist ivuxolimab in advanced cancers. The repertoire was sequenced with immunoSEQ multiplex PCR; TCRdb's copy has only in-frame clones and lacks some. The sample lists 25,000 or so clones; roughly 71% were seen once. The material sequenced was CD4+ or CD8+ T cells sorted from blood, taken in a trial of the OX40 agonist ivuxolimab. These receptors came from an adult with an advanced solid tumor such as melanoma, head and neck, liver or kidney cancer.

The rearrangement joins TRBV5-1 to TRBJ1-1; D is unclear. Trimming shortened V by 2 bases and J by 5 bases, and 19 bases separated the two germline ends. The germline gives CDR1 SGHRS, CDR2 YFSETQ. This CDR3 is 16 amino acids long. CDR3 residues: CASSLGLLRAGTEAFF. The CDR3 DNA is TGCGCCAGCAGCTTAGGCCTACTTCGGGCGGGAACTGAAGCTTTCTTT.

V usage is TRBV5-1 and J usage is TRBJ1-6; 8 bases match TRBD1. The V gene end was trimmed by 2 bases and the J gene end by 8 bases; junction bases not matched to a gene: 12. Germline CDR1 and CDR2: SGHRS and YFSETQ. The CDR3 is made up of 17 amino acids. In nucleotides, the CDR3 is TGCGCCAGCAGCTTTGACTTGGGTGGACAGGGACATTCACCCCTCCACTTT. Amino acids: CASSFDLGGQGHSPLHF.

V is TRBV10-3 and J is TRBJ2-7; D is undetermined. The germline V gene has CDR1 ENHRY and CDR2 SYGVKD. The CDR3 has 11 amino acids. V was trimmed by 3 bases and J by 5 bases, leaving 5 bases between them. CDR3 loop: CAISDRDEQYF. CDR3 bases: TGTGCCATCAGTGATAGGGACGAGCAGTACTTC.

In this sample, this clone turned up a few times. This chain connects TRBV6-5 to TRBJ2-1, with TRBD2 matching 10 bases. V lost 5 bases, J lost 3 bases, and 4 bases stayed unmatched. Germline CDR1 is MNHEY and CDR2 is SVGAGI. CDR3 length equals 15 residues. CDR3 nucleotides: TGTGCCAGCAGTACGGGGACTAGCGTCTACAATGAGCAGTTCTTC. Its protein is CASSTGTSVYNEQFF.

The rearrangement uses TRBV14 and TRBJ2-5; no firm D call. The end of the DNA fits TRBJ2-7 better, so the J call may be wrong. CDR3 length equals 14 residues. Germline V CDR1 and CDR2: SGHDN, FVKESK. CDR3 DNA: TGTGCCAGCAGCCAATCCACCGCTCTGAGCGAGCAGTACTTC. Amino acids: CASSQSTALSEQYF.

The CDR3 nucleotides read TGTGCCAGCAGCCCAGCTCCCCGGGGGACGGGGGAGCAGTACTTC. Protein sequence: CASSPAPRGTGEQYF. The chain uses TRBV7-8 and TRBJ2-7; possible D gene TRBD2, 6 bases. Trimming removed 5 bases at V and 7 bases at J, with 21 bases between. Germline-derived CDR1 and CDR2 are SGHVS and FQNEAQ. This CDR3 spans 15 amino acids.

The genes are TRBV5-6 and TRBJ1-5, with D possibly TRBD1 on 5 matching bases. Germline lookup yields CDR1 SGHDT and CDR2 YYEEEE. V was clipped by 0 bases and J by 15 bases, with 22 bases between them. CDR3 length: 15 residues. The CDR3 reads CASSLAGQGRGAPHF. CDR3 DNA sequence: TGTGCCAGCAGCTTGGCCGGCCAGGGAAGGGGAGCCCCGCATTTT.